This TCR beta chain originates from a study of shared clonotypes between healthy human individuals. General study findings and limits: Shared clonotypes: approximately 5% naive CD4, approximately 3.4% naive CD8, around 2.4% memory CD4, roughly 0.4% memory CD8.

This clone was seen just once. Its antigen is still unknown. Using immunoSEQ multiplex PCR, the repertoire was profiled, and TCRdb retains in-frame clones only, with some absent. The sample has about 2,500,000 clones, approximately 92% seen once; the top ten hold 0.11% to 0.15%. This CDR3 has 15 residues. Germline assignment: CDR1 SGHKS and CDR2 YYEKEE (reference sequence). V gave up 0 bases and J gave up 3 bases, with 10 bases separating them. Sequencing input: naive CD4+ T cells sorted from blood. Subset noted: CD45RA+ positively selected. This clonotype originated in a man aged 18 to 35 in good health. This rearrangement joins TRBV5-5 to TRBJ2-1, with D hard to call. CDR3 loop: CASSLEGYVYNEQFF. In DNA form, the CDR3 reads TGTGCCAGCAGCTTGGAAGGTTACGTCTACAATGAGCAGTTCTTC.